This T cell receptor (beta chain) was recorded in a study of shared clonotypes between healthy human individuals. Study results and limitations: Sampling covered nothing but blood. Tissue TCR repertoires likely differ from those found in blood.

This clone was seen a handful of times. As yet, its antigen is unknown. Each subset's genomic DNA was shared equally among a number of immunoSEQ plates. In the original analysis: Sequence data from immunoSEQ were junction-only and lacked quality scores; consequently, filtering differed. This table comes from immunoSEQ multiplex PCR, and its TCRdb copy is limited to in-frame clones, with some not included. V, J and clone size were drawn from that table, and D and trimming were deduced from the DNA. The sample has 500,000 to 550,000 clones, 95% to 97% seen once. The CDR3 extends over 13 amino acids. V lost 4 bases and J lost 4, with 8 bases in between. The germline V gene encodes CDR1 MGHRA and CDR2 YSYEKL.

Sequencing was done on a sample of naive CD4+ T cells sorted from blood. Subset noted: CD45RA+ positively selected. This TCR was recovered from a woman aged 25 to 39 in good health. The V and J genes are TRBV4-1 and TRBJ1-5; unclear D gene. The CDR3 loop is CASSLTLNQPQHF. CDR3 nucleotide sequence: TGCGCCAGCAGCCTCACCTTGAATCAGCCCCAGCATTTT.